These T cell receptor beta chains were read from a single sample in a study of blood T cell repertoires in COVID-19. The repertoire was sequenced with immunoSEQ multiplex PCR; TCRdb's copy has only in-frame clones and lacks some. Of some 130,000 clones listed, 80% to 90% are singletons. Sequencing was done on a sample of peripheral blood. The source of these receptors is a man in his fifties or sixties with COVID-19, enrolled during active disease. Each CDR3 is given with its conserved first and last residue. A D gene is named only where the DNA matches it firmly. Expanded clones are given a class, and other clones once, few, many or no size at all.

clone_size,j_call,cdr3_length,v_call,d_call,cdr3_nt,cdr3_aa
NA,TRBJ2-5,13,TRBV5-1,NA,TGCGCCAGCAGCTTGGAGGGGGAAGAGACCCAGTACTTC,CASSLEGEETQYF
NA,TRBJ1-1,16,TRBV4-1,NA,TGCGCCAGCAGCCAAGATCGGCGGGCGCTGAACACTGAAGCTTTCTTT,CASSQDRRALNTEAFF
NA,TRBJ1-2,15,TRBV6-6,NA,TGTGCCAGCAGTTACCCCCGGGCAGGGAGGGTTGGCTACACCTTC,CASSYPRAGRVGYTF
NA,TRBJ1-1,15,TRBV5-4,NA,TGTGCCAGCAGCTTTTCACCAGGGGCAATCACTGAAGCTTTCTTT,CASSFSPGAITEAFF
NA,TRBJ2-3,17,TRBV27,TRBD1,TGTGCCAGCACCCTATTTGGGGGGACAGGGAGCACAGATACGCAGTATTTT,CASTLFGGTGSTDTQYF
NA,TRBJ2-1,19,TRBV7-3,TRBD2,TGTGCCAGCAGCCAAACGGTTAGCGGGGGCAAATTCTCCTACAATGAGCAGTTCTTC,CASSQTVSGGKFSYNEQFF
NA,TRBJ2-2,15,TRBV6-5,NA,TGTGCCAGCAGTCCCCGGGGACAAAACACCGGGGAGCTGTTTTTT,CASSPRGQNTGELFF
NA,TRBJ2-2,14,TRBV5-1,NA,TGCGCCAGCAGCTCCGAGGCAGACACCGGGGAGCTGTTTTTT,CASSSEADTGELFF
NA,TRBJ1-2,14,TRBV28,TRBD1,TGTGCCAGCAGTTTAATAGGGGGCATCTATGGCTACACCTTC,CASSLIGGIYGYTF
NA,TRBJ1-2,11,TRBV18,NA,TGTGCCAGCTCACATGAGGGTGGCTACACCTTC,CASSHEGGYTF
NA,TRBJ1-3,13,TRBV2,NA,TGTGCCAGCAGTGAACAGGGTTCAAACACCATATATTTT,CASSEQGSNTIYF
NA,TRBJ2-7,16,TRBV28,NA,TGTGCCAGCAGTCCCTTCGGGGGGCAGTTAGGAATCGGGCAGTACTTC,CASSPFGGQLGIGQYF
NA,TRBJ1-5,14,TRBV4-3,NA,TGCGCCAGCAGCTTCTTAAGGGGTTTCCAGCCCCAGCATTTT,CASSFLRGFQPQHF
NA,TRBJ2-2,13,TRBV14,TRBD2,TGTGCCAGCAGCCGGGGGGGTACCGGGGAGCTGTTTTTT,CASSRGGTGELFF
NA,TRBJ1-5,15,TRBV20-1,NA,TGCAGTGCTAGTCGATCCGGGGGTAGCAATCAGCCCCAGCATTTT,CSASRSGGSNQPQHF
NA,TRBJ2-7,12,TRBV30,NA,TGTGCCTGGAGTGGGGGGGATTTCGAGCAGTACTTC,CAWSGGDFEQYF
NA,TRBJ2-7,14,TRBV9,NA,TGTGCCAGCAGCGTAGAAGACGGAGCCTACGAGCAGTACTTC,CASSVEDGAYEQYF
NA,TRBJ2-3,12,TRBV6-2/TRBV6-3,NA,TGTGCCAGCAGTTCAATAGCAGATACGCAGTATTTT,CASSSIADTQYF
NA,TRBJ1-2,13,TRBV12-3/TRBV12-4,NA,TGTGCCAGCAGTTTATGGCACCCCGGGGGCTACACCTTC,CASSLWHPGGYTF
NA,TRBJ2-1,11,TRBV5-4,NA,TGTGCCAGCAGTTCTAAATGGGAGCAGTTCTTC,CASSSKWEQFF
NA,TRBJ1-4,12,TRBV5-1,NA,TGCGCCAGCAGCACCCTCGGGGGGCTCCTGTTTTTT,CASSTLGGLLFF
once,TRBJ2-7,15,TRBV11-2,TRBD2,TGTGCCAGCAGCTTATGGCCGGGGGGGGCCTACGAGCAGTACTTC,CASSLWPGGAYEQYF
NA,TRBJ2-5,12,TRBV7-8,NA,TGTGCCAGCAGCTTGGTTACAGATCTCGGGTACTTC,CASSLVTDLGYF
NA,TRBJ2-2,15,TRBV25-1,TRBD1,TGTGCCAGCTCCCCGGGGACAGGGATCACCGGGGAGCTGTTTTTT,CASSPGTGITGELFF
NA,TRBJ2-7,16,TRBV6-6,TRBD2,TGTGCCAGCAGTTTTCCTCGGACTAGCGGGGATCGCGAGCAGTACTTC,CASSFPRTSGDREQYF
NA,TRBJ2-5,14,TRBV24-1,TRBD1,TGTGCCACCAGTGATCCCAGGGGGCCCGAGACCCAGTACTTC,CATSDPRGPETQYF
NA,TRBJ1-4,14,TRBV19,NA,TGTGCCAGTAGTATCGCACAGGGTGTCGAAAAACTGTTTTTT,CASSIAQGVEKLFF
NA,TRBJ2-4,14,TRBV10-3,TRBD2,TGTGCCATCAGTGAGAGCGGGGTGGAAAACATTCAGTACTTC,CAISESGVENIQYF
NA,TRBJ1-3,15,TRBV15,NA,TGTGCCACCAGCAGAGAGGGCAGCTCTGGAAACACCATATATTTT,CATSREGSSGNTIYF
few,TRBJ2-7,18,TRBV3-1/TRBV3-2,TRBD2,TGTGCCAGCAGCCAAGATGTTTATAATGCGGGGGGACGGTACGAGCAGTACTTC,CASSQDVYNAGGRYEQYF
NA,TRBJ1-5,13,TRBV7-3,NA,TGTGCCAGCAGCCAGACAGGAGGTCAGCCCCAGCATTTT,CASSQTGGQPQHF
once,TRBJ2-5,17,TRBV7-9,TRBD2,TGTGCCAGCAGCTCCAGCAGAAGCGGGGGGGCCGGTGAGACCCAGTACTTC,CASSSSRSGGAGETQYF
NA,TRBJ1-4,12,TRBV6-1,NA,TGTGCCAGCAGTGATCAGGGCGAAAAACTGTTTTTT,CASSDQGEKLFF
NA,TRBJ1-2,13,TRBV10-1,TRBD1,TGCGCCAGCAGTAGGGACAGGGCCGGCGGCTACACCTTC,CASSRDRAGGYTF
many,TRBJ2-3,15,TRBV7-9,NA,TGTGCCAGCAGCTTACTAGGGGTTAGCACAGATACGCAGTATTTT,CASSLLGVSTDTQYF
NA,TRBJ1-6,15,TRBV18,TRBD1,TGTGCCAGCTCAACGGACAGGACTCTAAATTCACCCCTCCACTTT,CASSTDRTLNSPLHF
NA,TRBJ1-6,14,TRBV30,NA,TGTGCCGGTACAGGGTTACGAAAGGATTCACCCCTCCACTTT,CAGTGLRKDSPLHF
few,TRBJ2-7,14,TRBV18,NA,TGTGCCAGCTCACCACCGTCAGTTACCTACGAGCAGTACTTC,CASSPPSVTYEQYF
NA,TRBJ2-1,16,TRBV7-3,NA,TGTGCCAGCAGCTTACTGGCGGGGGCCTCCTACAATGAGCAGTTCTTC,CASSLLAGASYNEQFF
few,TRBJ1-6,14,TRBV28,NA,TGTGCCAGCGTTTCAGTCTCCTATAATTCACCCCTCCACTTT,CASVSVSYNSPLHF